A single sample is the source of the 25 T cell receptor beta chains below, sequenced in a study of blood T cell repertoires in COVID-19. Sequenced by immunoSEQ multiplex PCR; TCRdb stores in-frame clones only, minus some. The sample carries about 170,000 clones, 80% to 90% recorded once. Sequences were obtained from peripheral blood. The source of these receptors is a woman aged 70-85 years who had recovered from COVID-19.

The chain uses TRBV2 and TRBJ2-3, with D possibly TRBD2 on 6 matching bases. CDR1 and CDR2 from the germline V gene are SNHLY and FYNNEI. V was shortened by 2 bases and J by 1 base, with 16 bases between the two germline ends. The CDR3 runs to 17 residues. The CDR3 spells CASSEWGAWEGTDTQYF. CDR3 coding DNA: TGTGCCAGCAGTGAATGGGGAGCGTGGGAGGGCACAGATACGCAGTATTTT. The full variable domain, its missing parts supplied by reference TRBV2 and TRBJ2-3, is EPEVTQTPSHQVTQMGQEVILRCVPISNHLYFYWYRQILGQKVEFLVSFYNNEISEKSEIFDDQFSVERPDGSNFTLKIRSTKLEDSAMYFCASSEWGAWEGTDTQYFGPGTRLTVL.

This chain connects TRBV7-9 to TRBJ2-7; 7 nucleotides line up with TRBD1. Germline V gene data show CDR1 as SEHNR and CDR2 as FQNEAQ (reference sequence). J lost 3 bases, V lost 1 base, and 6 bases had no gene match. This CDR3 spans 15 amino acids. Here the CDR3 reads CASSLGTGAHYEQYF. CDR3 coding DNA: TGTGCCAGCAGCTTAGGGACAGGAGCGCACTACGAGCAGTACTTC.

The chain combines TRBV6-1 with TRBJ1-2, with 9 bases aligning to TRBD1. This CDR3 is built from 14 residues. The germline V gene has CDR1 MNHNS and CDR2 SASEGT. Trimming took 6 bases from V and 4 from J; bases not matched to a gene: 6. The CDR3 nucleotides are TGTGCCAGCAGACGCGACAGGGGGGGCTATGGCTACACCTTC. Protein product: CASRRDRGGYGYTF.

The chain recombines TRBV6-5 with TRBJ2-7; TRBD2 matches 13 bases. The V segment lost 4 bases and the J segment 2 bases; nucleotides outside the gene matches: 2. The CDR3 covers 15 residues. CDR1 and CDR2 (germline): MNHEY, SVGAGI. The CDR3 here is CASSLTSGRPYEQYF. The CDR3 DNA sequence: TGTGCCAGCAGTTTGACTAGCGGGAGGCCCTACGAGCAGTACTTC.

V gene TRBV30 combines with J gene TRBJ2-5; maybe TRBD2 (6 bases). Germline V gene sequence: CDR1 GTSNPN, CDR2 SVGIG (reference sequence). The length of the CDR3 is 14 residues. V was shortened by 3 bases and J by 7 bases, with 18 bases between the two germline ends. The CDR3 spells CAWSARGGVGTQYF. CDR3 nucleotides: TGTGCCTGGAGCGCCCGCGGAGGGGTGGGGACCCAGTACTTC.

Concerning this clone itself: The identical CDR3 is also encoded by other nucleotide sequences in the sample. This chain links TRBV3-1 (or the pseudogene TRBV3-2) with TRBJ1-2; 10 nucleotides agree with TRBD1. Germline V gives CDR1 LGHDT, CDR2 YNNKEL (reference sequence). Trimming at V came to 3 bases and at J to 8 bases, leaving 3 bases not matched to a gene. This CDR3 has 13 residues. The CDR3 loop reads CASSQTGGGGYTF. The CDR3 region has the DNA TGTGCCAGCAGCCAGACAGGGGGCGGAGGCTACACCTTC.

The V gene is TRBV9, the J gene TRBJ2-1, with D perhaps TRBD2 (7 bases). Germline V gene data show CDR1 as SGDLS and CDR2 as YYNGEE. The CDR3 contains 16 residues. V was clipped by 1 base and J by 0 bases, with 11 bases between them. In DNA form, the CDR3 reads TGTGCCAGCAGCGTAACTGCGGGGGCCTCCTACAATGAGCAGTTCTTC. Amino acid sequence: CASSVTAGASYNEQFF.

V usage is TRBV3-1 (or the pseudogene TRBV3-2) and J usage is TRBJ1-6; D perhaps matches TRBD1 (5 bases). V was trimmed by 4 bases and J by 6 bases, leaving 13 bases between them. Germline lookup yields CDR1 LGHDT and CDR2 YNNKEL (reference sequence). This CDR3 has 15 residues. This CDR3 is CASSLSDTRNSPLHF. CDR3 DNA: TGTGCCAGCAGCCTTTCGGACACTCGTAATTCACCCCTCCACTTT.

The chain recombines TRBV3-1 (or the pseudogene TRBV3-2) with TRBJ1-1, with a tentative D call TRBD1 (6 bases). CDR1 and CDR2 from the germline V gene are LGHDT and YNNKEL (reference sequence). The CDR3 consists of 12 residues. The germline V and J ends were trimmed by 3 bases and 7 bases, with 9 bases remaining between them. The CDR3 DNA follows: TGTGCCAGCAGCCAGGGGGCCCTTGAAGCTTTCTTT. Its protein is CASSQGALEAFF.

V is TRBV9 and J is TRBJ2-1; weak D call: TRBD1 (5 bases). Germline CDR1 is SGDLS and CDR2 is YYNGEE. The CDR3 spans 13 residues. V shed 7 bases and J shed 2 bases, with 10 bases lying between them. CDR3 nucleotides: TGTGCCAGCGCAGGGCCGACCTACAATGAGCAGTTCTTC. Protein sequence: CASAGPTYNEQFF.

This clone was observed once. The rearrangement joins TRBV5-6 to TRBJ2-1; D gene uncertain. V lost 2 bases to trimming and J lost 8 bases, with 11 bases between them. The CDR3 covers 13 residues. Germline CDR1 and CDR2: SGHDT and YYEEEE. The CDR3 protein is CASSFGLVYEQFF. CDR3 DNA sequence: TGTGCCAGCAGCTTTGGGCTGGTCTATGAGCAGTTCTTC.

This rearrangement joins TRBV28 to TRBJ2-3; TRBD2 aligns across 8 bases. The germline CDR1 and CDR2 sequences are MDHEN and SYDVKM. The CDR3 is 14 amino acids. The V gene end was trimmed by 6 bases and the J gene end by 6 bases; junction bases not matched to a gene: 8. CDR3 in DNA: TGTGCCAGCAGGGCCGACACGGGGGGGGATACGCAGTATTTT. Translation: CASRADTGGDTQYF.

The chain carries TRBV5-4 and TRBJ1-1; no reliable D call. Trimming removed 4 bases from V and 1 base from J, with 8 bases in between. This CDR3 has 13 residues. Germline V gives CDR1 SGHNT, CDR2 YYREEE (reference sequence). CDR3 coding DNA: TGTGCCAGCAGCACGAGGGAGAACACTGAAGCTTTCTTT. Protein sequence: CASSTRENTEAFF.

The chain employs TRBV7-8 and TRBJ1-6; 8 nucleotides align to TRBD1. CDR1 and CDR2 (germline): SGHVS, FQNEAQ. V lost 5 bases to trimming and J lost 9 bases; unmatched junction nucleotides: 9. There are 15 residues in the CDR3. The CDR3 sequence is CASSPGQGPGSPLHF. The CDR3 nucleotides are TGTGCCAGCAGCCCCGGACAGGGTCCGGGTTCACCCCTCCACTTT.

The chain has TRBV5-1 and TRBJ2-2; 10 positions match TRBD1. Germline CDR1 reads SGHRS; CDR2 reads YFSETQ. The CDR3 extends over 15 amino acids. Losses at the gene ends were 4 bases for V and 6 bases for J; bases not matched to a gene: 6. In nucleotides, the CDR3 is TGCGCCAGCAGCCCGGACAGGGGGGGTCCCGGGGAGCTGTTTTTT. It is translated as CASSPDRGGPGELFF. Looking up the rest from reference TRBV5-1 and TRBJ2-2 gives the full variable domain: KAGVTQTPRYLIKTRGQQVTLSCSPISGHRSVSWYQQTPGQGLQFLFEYFSETQRNKGNFPGRFSGRQFSNSRSEMNVSTLELGDSALYLCASSPDRGGPGELFFGEGSRLTVL.

The gene calls are TRBV6-4 and TRBJ2-1, with D maybe TRBD2 (6 bases). Germline assignment: CDR1 MRHNA and CDR2 SNTAGT. The length of the CDR3 is 16 residues. V shed 2 bases and J shed 10 bases, with 21 bases lying between them. The DNA of the CDR3 is TGTGCCAGCAGTGACCGGCTGGGACTCCACGGCGTAGAGCAGTTCTTC. This codes for CASSDRLGLHGVEQFF.

The chain combines TRBV5-1 with TRBJ1-6; 7 bases are shared with TRBD1. Germline V gives CDR1 SGHRS, CDR2 YFSETQ. The J segment lost 7 bases and the V segment lost 0 bases, leaving 13 bases of the junction unmatched. The CDR3 has 18 residues. The CDR3 spells CASSLVGGGQVGNSPLHF. CDR3 bases: TGCGCCAGCAGCTTGGTGGGAGGTGGACAGGTTGGGAATTCACCCCTCCACTTT.

The gene calls are TRBV11-3 and TRBJ2-1, with a tentative D call TRBD2 (6 bases). The CDR3 spans 15 residues. CDR1 and CDR2 (germline): SGHNT, YENEEA. The V end was cut by 5 bases, the J end by 0 bases, with 11 bases between. Written as DNA, the CDR3 is TGTGCCAGCAGCCCCGGGCGGGGCTCCTACAATGAGCAGTTCTTC. Protein product: CASSPGRGSYNEQFF.

CDR3 region: CASSLDSTGKMGGYTF. The CDR3 nucleotides read TGTGCCAGCAGCTTAGACTCGACAGGGAAAATGGGTGGCTACACCTTC. The V and J genes are TRBV7-9 and TRBJ1-2; 7 bases line up with TRBD1. CDR1 is SEHNR, CDR2 FQNEAQ, per germline (reference sequence). This CDR3 is built from 16 residues. Germline trimming cut 1 base from V and 7 bases from J; bases unmatched to any gene: 12.

The J gene is TRBJ2-5, the V gene TRBV19, with no clear D. Germline CDR1 LNHDA, CDR2 SQIVND (reference sequence). Trimming stripped 3 bases from V and 5 bases from J, with 13 bases between. The CDR3 is 14 residues long. In DNA form, the CDR3 reads TGTGCCAGTAGTATCGGTGGCCTCGGGGAGACCCAGTACTTC. It specifies CASSIGGLGETQYF.

The CDR3 DNA follows: TGCGCCAGCAGCTTGGGTGCGGGAAGCAATCAGCCCCAGCATTTT. Translating gives CASSLGAGSNQPQHF. The rearrangement joins TRBV5-1 to TRBJ1-5; D call uncertain. CDR3 length equals 15 residues. Trimming removed 0 bases at V and 1 base at J, with 8 bases between. Looked up from germline, CDR1 is SGHRS and CDR2 is YFSETQ.

V and J are TRBV6-5 and TRBJ2-1, with 9 bases matching TRBD1. Looked up from germline, CDR1 is MNHEY and CDR2 is SVGAGI. The CDR3 has 14 amino acids. Trimming at V came to 7 bases and at J to 7 bases, leaving 8 bases not matched to a gene. The chain's CDR3 is CASTTGQGVNEQFF. For the CDR3, the DNA is TGTGCCAGCACCACGGGACAGGGTGTGAATGAGCAGTTCTTC.

The rearrangement uses TRBV5-1 and TRBJ1-4; D gene uncertain. There are 15 residues in the CDR3. Trimming shortened V by 0 bases and J by 0 bases, and 6 bases separated the two germline ends. Germline V lookup: CDR1 SGHRS, CDR2 YFSETQ. The CDR3 region is CASSLDPATNEKLFF. CDR3 DNA: TGCGCCAGCAGCTTGGATCCAGCAACTAATGAAAAACTGTTTTTT.

V usage is TRBV18 and J usage is TRBJ2-7; 10 nucleotides line up with TRBD2. The junction had 2 bases not matched to a gene; V was cut back by 3 bases and J by 6 bases. From germline, CDR1 is KGHSH and CDR2 LQKENI. This CDR3 region has 13 residues. The CDR3 DNA sequence: TGTGCCAGCTCACCCGTAGCGGGAGGCGAGCAGTACTTC. Protein product: CASSPVAGGEQYF.

The CDR3 here is CASSPGTGISNYGYTF. CDR3 DNA sequence: TGTGCCAGCAGCCCCGGGACAGGGATCTCCAACTATGGCTACACCTTC. The chain links TRBV13 to TRBJ1-2; 9 bases agree with TRBD1. V was pared by 5 bases and J by 2 bases, with 9 bases of the junction left unmatched. Germline CDR1 reads PRHDT; CDR2 reads FYEKMQ (reference sequence). The CDR3 covers 16 residues.